The subject of this entry is one TCR beta chain. Per the authors' pipeline: Amplification with reference gene primers provided the estimates of nucleated cell counts. Clones were sequenced by immunoSEQ multiplex PCR, and TCRdb holds only the in-frame ones, with some missing. V, J and clone size reflect that table, while D and trimming were determined from the DNA. The sample includes around 200,000 clones, approximately 90% seen only once; the top ten take around 3.8%. The sample originates from a study of blood T cell repertoires in COVID-19. Study context: PBMCs, B-cell-depleted T cells, or T cells were the source of the cDNA or gDNA that made up the material.

Individuals drawn from about two dozen US areas were about 18 to 95 years old. This CDR3 contains 16 residues. In germline, CDR1 is SGHTA, CDR2 FQGNSA. Losses at the gene ends were 6 bases for V and 9 bases for J; bases not matched to a gene: 13. What was sequenced was PBMCs or T cells enriched from blood (not recorded which). V usage is TRBV7-2 and J usage is TRBJ2-1, with TRBD1 matching 11 bases. The TCR sequence derives from a middle-aged woman with acute COVID-19. In DNA, the CDR3 is TGTGCCAGCAGAACGCGGGACAGGGGGAGGATGGGTGAGCAGTTCTTC. It specifies CASRTRDRGRMGEQFF.